The present TCR beta chain was sequenced within a study of cytomegalovirus exposure and HLA in healthy donors. The PCR ran on 60 Vbeta and 13 Jbeta primers. Some clones are missing from TCRdb's copy, which holds only in-frame ones; the method was immunoSEQ multiplex PCR. The sample holds about 140,000 clones, 82% seen once. Trimming stripped 6 bases from V and 3 bases from J, with 21 bases between. Per the germline V gene, CDR1 is MDHEN and CDR2 is SYDVKM. The CDR3 spans 17 residues. Sequenced: PBMCs. The receptor was isolated from a man aged 25-45 years in good health and CMV-seropositive. The chain employs TRBV28 and TRBJ1-5, with D possibly being TRBD1 (6 bases). CDR3 loop: CASSGAPPRDNNQPQHF. The DNA for the CDR3 is TGTGCCAGCAGCGGGGCCCCTCCCCGGGACAACAATCAGCCCCAGCATTTT.